This TCR beta chain was recorded in a study of response to subunit inactivated influenza vaccine. The CDR3 totals 16 residues. V lost 4 bases, J lost 2 bases, and 8 bases stayed unmatched. CDR1 is MNHEY and CDR2 is SVGEGT in the germline V gene. MiXCR, run by TCRdb on the RT-PCR reads, gives a single entry per CDR3 protein. The sample has 550,000 to 650,000 distinct CDR3 sequences; around 11% are singletons. The source was PBMCs from blood, collected on the day of vaccination. The chain is built from TRBV6-2 or TRBV6-3 and TRBJ2-7; TRBD2 aligns across 10 bases. This receptor was obtained from a middle-aged man who received an inactivated influenza vaccine. The CDR3: CASSLEREGPTYEQYF. The CDR3 nucleotides are TGTGCCAGCAGTTTGGAGCGGGAGGGCCCCACCTACGAGCAGTACTTC.